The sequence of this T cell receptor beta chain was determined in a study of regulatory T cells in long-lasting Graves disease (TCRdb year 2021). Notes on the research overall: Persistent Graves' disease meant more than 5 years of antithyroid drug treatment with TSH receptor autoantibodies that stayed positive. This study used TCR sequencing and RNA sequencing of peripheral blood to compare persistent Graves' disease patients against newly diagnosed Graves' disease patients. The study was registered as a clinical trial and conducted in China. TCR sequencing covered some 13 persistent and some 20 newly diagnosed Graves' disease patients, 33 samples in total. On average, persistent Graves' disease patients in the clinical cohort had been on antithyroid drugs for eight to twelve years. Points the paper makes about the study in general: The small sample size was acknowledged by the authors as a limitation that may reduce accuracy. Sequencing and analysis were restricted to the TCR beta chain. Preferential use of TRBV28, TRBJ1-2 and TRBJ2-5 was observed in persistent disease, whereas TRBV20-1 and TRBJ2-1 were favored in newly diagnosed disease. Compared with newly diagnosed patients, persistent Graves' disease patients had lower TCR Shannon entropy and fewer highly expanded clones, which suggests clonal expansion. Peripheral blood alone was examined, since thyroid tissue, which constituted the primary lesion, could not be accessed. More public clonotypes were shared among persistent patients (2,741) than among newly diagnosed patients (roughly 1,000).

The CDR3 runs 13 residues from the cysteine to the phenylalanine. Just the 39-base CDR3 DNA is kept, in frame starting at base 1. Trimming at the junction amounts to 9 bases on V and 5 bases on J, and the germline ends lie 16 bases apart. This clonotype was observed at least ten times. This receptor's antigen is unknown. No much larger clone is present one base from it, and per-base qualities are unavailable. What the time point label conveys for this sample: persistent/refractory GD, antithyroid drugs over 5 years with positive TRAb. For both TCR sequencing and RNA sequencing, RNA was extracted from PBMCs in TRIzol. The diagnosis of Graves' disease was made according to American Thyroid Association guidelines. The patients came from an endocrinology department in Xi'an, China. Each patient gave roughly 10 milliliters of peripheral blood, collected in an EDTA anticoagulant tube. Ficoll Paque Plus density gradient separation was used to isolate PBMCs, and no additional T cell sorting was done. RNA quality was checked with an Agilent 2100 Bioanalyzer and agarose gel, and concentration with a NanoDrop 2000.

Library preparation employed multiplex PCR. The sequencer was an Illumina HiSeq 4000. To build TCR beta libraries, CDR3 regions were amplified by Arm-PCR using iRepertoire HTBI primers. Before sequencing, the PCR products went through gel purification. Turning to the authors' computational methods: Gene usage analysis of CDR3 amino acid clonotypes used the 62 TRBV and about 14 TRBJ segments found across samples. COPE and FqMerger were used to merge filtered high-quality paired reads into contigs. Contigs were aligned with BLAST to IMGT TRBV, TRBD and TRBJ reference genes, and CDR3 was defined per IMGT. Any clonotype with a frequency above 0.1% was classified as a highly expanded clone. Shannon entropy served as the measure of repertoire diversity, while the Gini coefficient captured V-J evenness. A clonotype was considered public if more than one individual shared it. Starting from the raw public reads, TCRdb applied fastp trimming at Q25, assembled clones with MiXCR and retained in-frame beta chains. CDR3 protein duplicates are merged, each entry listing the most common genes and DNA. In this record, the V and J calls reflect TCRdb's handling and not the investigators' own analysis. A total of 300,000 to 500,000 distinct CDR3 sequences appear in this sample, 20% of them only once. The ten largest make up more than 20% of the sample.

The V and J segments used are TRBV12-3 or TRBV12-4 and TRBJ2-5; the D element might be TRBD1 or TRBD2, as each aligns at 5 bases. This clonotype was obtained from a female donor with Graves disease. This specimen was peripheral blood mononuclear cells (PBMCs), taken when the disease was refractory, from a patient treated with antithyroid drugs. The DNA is TGTGCCAGTTCCGGGACGGCTCGGGAGACCCAGTACTTC. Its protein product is CASSGTARETQYF.